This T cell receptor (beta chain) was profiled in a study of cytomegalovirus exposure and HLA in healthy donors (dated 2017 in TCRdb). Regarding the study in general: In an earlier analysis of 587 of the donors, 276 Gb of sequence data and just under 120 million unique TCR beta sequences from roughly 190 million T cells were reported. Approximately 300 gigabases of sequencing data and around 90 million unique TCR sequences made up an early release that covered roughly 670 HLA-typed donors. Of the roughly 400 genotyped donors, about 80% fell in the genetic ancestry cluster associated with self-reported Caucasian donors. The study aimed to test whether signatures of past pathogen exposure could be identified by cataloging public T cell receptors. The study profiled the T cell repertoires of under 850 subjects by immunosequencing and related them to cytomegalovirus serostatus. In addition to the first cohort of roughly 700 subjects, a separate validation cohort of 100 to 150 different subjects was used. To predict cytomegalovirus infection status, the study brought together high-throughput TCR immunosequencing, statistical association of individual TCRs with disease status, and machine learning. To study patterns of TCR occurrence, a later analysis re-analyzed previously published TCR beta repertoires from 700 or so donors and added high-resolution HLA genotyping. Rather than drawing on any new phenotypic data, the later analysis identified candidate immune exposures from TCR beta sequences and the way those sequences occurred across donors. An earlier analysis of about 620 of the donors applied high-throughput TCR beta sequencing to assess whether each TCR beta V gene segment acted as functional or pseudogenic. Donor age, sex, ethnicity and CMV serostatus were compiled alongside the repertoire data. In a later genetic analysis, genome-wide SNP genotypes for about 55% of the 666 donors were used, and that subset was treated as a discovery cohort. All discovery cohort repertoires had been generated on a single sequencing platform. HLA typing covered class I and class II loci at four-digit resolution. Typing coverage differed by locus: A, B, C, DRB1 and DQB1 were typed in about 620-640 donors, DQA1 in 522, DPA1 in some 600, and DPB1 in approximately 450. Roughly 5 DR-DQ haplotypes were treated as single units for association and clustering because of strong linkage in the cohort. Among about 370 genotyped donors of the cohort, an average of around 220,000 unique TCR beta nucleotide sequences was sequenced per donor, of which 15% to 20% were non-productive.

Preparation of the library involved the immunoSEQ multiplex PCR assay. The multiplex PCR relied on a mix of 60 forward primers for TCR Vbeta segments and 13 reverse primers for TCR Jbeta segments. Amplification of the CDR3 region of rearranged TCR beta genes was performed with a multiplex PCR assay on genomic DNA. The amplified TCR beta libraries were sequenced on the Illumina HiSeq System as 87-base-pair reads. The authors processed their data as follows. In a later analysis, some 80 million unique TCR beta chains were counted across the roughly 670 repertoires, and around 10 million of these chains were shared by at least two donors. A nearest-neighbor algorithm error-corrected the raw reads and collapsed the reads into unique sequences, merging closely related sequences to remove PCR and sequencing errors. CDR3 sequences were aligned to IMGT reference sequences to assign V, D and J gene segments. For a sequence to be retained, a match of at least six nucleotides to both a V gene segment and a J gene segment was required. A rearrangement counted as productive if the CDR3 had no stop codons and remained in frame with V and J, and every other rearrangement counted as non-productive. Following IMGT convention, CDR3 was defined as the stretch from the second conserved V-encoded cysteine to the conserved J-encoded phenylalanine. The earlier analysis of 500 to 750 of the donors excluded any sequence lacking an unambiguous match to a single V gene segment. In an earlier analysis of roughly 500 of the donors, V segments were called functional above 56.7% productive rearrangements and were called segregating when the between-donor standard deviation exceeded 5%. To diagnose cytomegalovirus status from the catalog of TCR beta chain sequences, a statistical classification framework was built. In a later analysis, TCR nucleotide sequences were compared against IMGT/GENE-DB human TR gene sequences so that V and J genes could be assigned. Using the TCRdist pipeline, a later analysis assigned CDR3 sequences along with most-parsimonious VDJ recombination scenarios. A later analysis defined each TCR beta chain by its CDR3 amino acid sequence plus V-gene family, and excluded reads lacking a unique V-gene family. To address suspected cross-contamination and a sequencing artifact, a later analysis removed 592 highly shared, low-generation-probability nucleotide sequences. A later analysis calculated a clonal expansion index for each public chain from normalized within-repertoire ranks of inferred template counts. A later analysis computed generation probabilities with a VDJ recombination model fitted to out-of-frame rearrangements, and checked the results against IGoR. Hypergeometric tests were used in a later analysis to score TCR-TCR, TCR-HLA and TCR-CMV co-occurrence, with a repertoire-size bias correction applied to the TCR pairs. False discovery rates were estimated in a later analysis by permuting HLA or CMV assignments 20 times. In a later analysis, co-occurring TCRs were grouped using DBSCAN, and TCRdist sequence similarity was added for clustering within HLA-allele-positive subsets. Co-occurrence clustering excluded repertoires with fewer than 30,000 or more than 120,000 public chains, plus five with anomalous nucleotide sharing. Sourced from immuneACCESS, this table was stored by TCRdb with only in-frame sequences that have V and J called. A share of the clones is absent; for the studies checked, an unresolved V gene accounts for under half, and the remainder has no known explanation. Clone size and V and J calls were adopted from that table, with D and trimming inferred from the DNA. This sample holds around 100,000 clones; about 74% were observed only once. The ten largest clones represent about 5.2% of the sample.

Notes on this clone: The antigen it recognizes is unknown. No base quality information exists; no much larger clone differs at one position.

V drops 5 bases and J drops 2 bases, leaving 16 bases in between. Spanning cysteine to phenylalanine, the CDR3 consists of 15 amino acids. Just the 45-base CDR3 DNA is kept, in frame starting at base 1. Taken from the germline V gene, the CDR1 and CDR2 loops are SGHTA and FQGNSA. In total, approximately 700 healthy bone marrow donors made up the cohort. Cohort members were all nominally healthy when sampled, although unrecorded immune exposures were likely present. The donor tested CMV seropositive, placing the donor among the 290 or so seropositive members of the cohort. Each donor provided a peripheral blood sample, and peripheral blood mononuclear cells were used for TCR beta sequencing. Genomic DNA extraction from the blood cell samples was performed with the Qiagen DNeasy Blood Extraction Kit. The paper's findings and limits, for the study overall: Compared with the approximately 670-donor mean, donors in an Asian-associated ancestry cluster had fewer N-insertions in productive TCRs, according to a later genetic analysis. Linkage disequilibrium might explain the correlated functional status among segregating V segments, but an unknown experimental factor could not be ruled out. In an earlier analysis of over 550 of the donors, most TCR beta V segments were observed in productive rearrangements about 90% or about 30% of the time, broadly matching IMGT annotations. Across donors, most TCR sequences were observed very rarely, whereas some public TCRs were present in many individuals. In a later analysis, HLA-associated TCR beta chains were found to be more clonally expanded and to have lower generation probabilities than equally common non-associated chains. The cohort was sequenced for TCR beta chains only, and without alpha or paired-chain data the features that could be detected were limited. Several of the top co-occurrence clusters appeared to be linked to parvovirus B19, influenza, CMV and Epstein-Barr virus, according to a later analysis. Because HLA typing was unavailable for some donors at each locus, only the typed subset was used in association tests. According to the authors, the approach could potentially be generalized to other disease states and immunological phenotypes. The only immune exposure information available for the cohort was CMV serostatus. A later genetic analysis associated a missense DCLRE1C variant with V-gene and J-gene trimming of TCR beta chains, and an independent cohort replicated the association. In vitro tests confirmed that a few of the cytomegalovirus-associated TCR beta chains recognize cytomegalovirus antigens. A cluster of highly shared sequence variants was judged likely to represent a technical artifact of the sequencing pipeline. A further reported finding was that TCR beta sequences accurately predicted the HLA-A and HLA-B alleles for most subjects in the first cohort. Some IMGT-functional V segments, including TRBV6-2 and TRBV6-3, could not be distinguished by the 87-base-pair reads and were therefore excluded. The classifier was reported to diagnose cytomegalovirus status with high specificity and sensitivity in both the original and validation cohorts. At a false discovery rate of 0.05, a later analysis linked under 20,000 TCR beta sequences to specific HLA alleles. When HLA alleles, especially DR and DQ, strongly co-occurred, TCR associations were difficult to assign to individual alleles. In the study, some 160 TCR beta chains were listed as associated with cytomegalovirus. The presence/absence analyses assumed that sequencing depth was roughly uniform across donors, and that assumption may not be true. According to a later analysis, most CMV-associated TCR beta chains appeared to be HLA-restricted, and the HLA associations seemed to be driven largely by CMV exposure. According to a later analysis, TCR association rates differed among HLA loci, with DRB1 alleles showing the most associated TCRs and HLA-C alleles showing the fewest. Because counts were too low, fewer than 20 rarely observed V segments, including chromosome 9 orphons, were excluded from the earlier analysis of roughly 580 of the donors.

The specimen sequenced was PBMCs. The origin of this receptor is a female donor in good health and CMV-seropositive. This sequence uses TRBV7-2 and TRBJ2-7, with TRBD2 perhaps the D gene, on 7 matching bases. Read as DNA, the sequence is TGTGCCAGCAGCCTGTGGAGGGGGGGCCCCTACGAGCAGTACTTC. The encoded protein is CASSLWRGGPYEQYF.